This TCR beta chain emerged from a study of blood T cells in healthy people across ages. Findings and limits, study-wide: Estimates of total diversity, which came from one million sequenced T cells, were considered to be underestimates.

The authors ran a second PCR of 7 to 11 cycles using a sample-barcoded 5' primer and a J-beta primer mix. One entry per CDR3 protein results from TCRdb running MiXCR on the 5' RACE reads. This table has approximately 790,000 distinct CDR3 sequences, around two thirds appearing once. With respect to this clonotype: The antigen remains undetermined.

Trimming took off 2 bases at V and 6 bases at J, with 9 bases between the two ends. This CDR3 contains 12 residues. CDR1 and CDR2 from the germline V gene are SGHDT and YYEEEE. The chain recombines TRBV5-6 with TRBJ2-7; D unclear. The receptor was isolated from a man aged 25 to 40 in good health. What was sequenced was blood. The CDR3 loop reads CASSFLGSEQYF. Written as DNA, the CDR3 is TGTGCCAGCAGCTTCCTAGGGTCCGAGCAGTACTTC. The entire variable domain, with the rest obtained from reference TRBV5-6 and TRBJ2-7, is as follows: DAGVTQSPTHLIKTRGQQVTLRCSPKSGHDTVSWYQQALGQGPQFIFQYYEEEERQRGNFPDRFSGHQFPNYSSELNVNALLLGDSALYLCASSFLGSEQYFGPGTRLTVT.